The 2 T cell receptor beta chains below come from one sample, sequenced in a study of blood T cell repertoires in COVID-19. Libraries were prepared by immunoSEQ multiplex PCR; TCRdb keeps only in-frame clonotypes and omits some of them. The sample records 200,000 or so clones, less than 90% being singletons. The sequenced sample was peripheral blood. The receptors originated from a woman in her 70s with acute or convalescent COVID-19.

The V call is TRBV28, the J call TRBJ1-5, with D possibly being TRBD1 (6 bases). V was pared by 8 bases and J by 7 bases, with 12 bases between. The CDR3 has 12 amino acids. Germline CDR1 MDHEN, CDR2 SYDVKM. The CDR3 DNA follows: TGTGCCAGCGGGGGACACGGGCAGCCCCAGCATTTT. Protein: CASGGHGQPQHF.

This clone was picked up a small number of times. The V call is TRBV6-1, the J call TRBJ1-3; possible D gene TRBD1, 5 bases. The V end lost 1 base, the J end lost 5 bases, and 12 bases lay between the germline ends. Germline CDR1 reads MNHNS; CDR2 reads SASEGT. The CDR3 is 15 amino acids. Written as DNA, the CDR3 is TGTGCCAGCAGTGAAGACACAGGTTATAGAAACACCATATATTTT. Its translation is CASSEDTGYRNTIYF.